This T cell receptor (beta chain) was identified during a study of post-analysis software for immune sequencing data. The overall study: Some patients lacked subtype; others had relapsing-remitting, secondary progressive or progressive-relapsing disease.

Study conclusions and caveats: Patients used five TRBV segments, including TRBV5-6, TRBV5-1 and TRBV20-1, more often than controls. Samples made in the same batch grouped tightly together by F measure. Controls significantly exceeded multiple sclerosis patients in normalized Chao1 diversity.

In germline, CDR1 is DFQATT, CDR2 SNEGSKA (reference sequence). Trimming removed 3 bases from V and 3 bases from J; junction bases left unmatched: 8. This CDR3 spans 15 amino acids. This clonotype was seen a few times. The antigen is unknown. Tagging with unique molecular identifiers was a feature of the TCR beta cDNA libraries. Around 460,000 cDNA molecules came from around 0.96 to 9.9 million T cells. TCRdb reprocessed the PCR reads via MiXCR and lists one record per CDR3 protein. The table includes roughly 400,000 distinct CDR3 sequences, approximately 39% detected once. The clonotype comes from a girl aged 2-15 years with multiple sclerosis. The sequenced material came from blood. The genes are TRBV20-1 and TRBJ2-1; 7 positions agree with TRBD2. The CDR3 DNA reads TGCAGTGCTAGGACAGAACTAGCGAGCTACAATGAGCAGTTCTTC. Translating gives CSARTELASYNEQFF.